Below, 15 T cell receptor beta chains from the same sample are listed, as sequenced in a study of identical twins. MiXCR was run by TCRdb on the 5' RACE reads, yielding one entry per CDR3 protein. The data hold 1.5 million or so distinct CDR3 sequences, with roughly a third observed a single time. The sample was cord blood. Receptors originate from a newborn girl in good health.

The chain employs TRBV4-2 and TRBJ2-3, with 9 bases that match TRBD1. The CDR3 is made up of 16 amino acids. The V and J ends lost 0 bases and 6 bases, in that order; junction bases with no gene match: 7. Germline values: CDR1 LGHNA, CDR2 YNFKEQ. CDR3 residues: CASSQDLGQGRDTQYF. CDR3 sequence (DNA): TGTGCCAGCAGCCAAGATTTGGGACAGGGACGGGATACGCAGTATTTT.

This clonotype was counted many times. The chain recombines TRBV12-5 with TRBJ1-2, with D uncertain. Germline V gene lookup returns CDR1 LGHNT and CDR2 FRNRAP. The CDR3 has 11 residues. The ends were cut back, 3 bases at V and 5 bases at J, with 4 bases in the middle. In DNA, the CDR3 is TGTGCTAGTGGTTTCAGATATGGCTACACCTTC. This sequence encodes CASGFRYGYTF.

This chain uses TRBV2 with TRBJ2-1; the D gene is possibly TRBD2 (6 bases). Germline CDR1 and CDR2: SNHLY and FYNNEI. V was pared by 7 bases and J by 4 bases, with 17 bases between. This CDR3 has 15 residues. The CDR3 is CASIHRDWLYNEQFF. CDR3 nucleotides: TGTGCCAGCATCCACCGGGACTGGCTATACAATGAGCAGTTCTTC.

The rearrangement links TRBV28 to TRBJ2-5, with 7 nucleotides matching TRBD1. This CDR3 is built from 14 residues. Germline V gene sequence: CDR1 MDHEN, CDR2 SYDVKM. J lost 5 bases, V lost 4 bases, and 7 bases had no gene match. The CDR3 DNA reads TGTGCCAGCAGTTACCGGGACAGCTGGGAGACCCAGTACTTC. It translates to CASSYRDSWETQYF.

The chain has TRBV6-6 and TRBJ1-2; D unclear. The length of the CDR3 is 13 residues. Trimming took 2 bases from V and 4 from J, leaving 8 bases between them. Germline V gene sequence: CDR1 MNHNY, CDR2 SVGAGI (reference sequence). CDR3 bases: TGTGCCAGCAGTTACACACCGAGCTATGGCTACACCTTC. Translated: CASSYTPSYGYTF.

As for this clonotype: One junction end does not reproduce the germline sequence, and a read error may be involved. The rearrangement uses TRBV28 and TRBJ2-1; the D gene is possibly TRBD2 (6 bases). CDR1 MDHEN and CDR2 SYDVKM come from the germline V gene. CDR3 length equals 12 residues. This CDR3 reads CASSLAGNELFF. CDR3 DNA: TGTGCCAGCAGTTTAGCGGGAAATGAGCTGTTCTTC.

The V gene is TRBV10-3, the J gene TRBJ1-1, with 7 bases aligning to TRBD1. The germline gives CDR1 ENHRY, CDR2 SYGVKD. V trimming: 4 bases; J trimming: 5 bases; junction bases outside the gene matches: 7. The CDR3 length is 14 residues. The CDR3 loop is CAISALQGQTEAFF. DNA for the CDR3: TGTGCCATCAGTGCCTTACAGGGGCAGACTGAAGCTTTCTTT.

V gene TRBV3-1 combines with J gene TRBJ2-3; TRBD2 aligns across 8 bases. The CDR3 is 23 residues long. CDR1 is LGHDT and CDR2 is YNNKEL in the germline V gene (reference sequence). V shed 0 bases and J 9 bases; nucleotides not matched to a gene: 32. CDR3 region: CASSQERPIRQSRPGGPRRTQYF. CDR3 nucleotides: TGTGCCAGCAGCCAAGAGAGGCCGATTAGACAATCTCGGCCGGGGGGGCCACGAAGGACGCAGTATTTT.

On this clonotype itself: Its ends do not fully match the called genes, so a read error is possible. The chain joins TRBV12-3 or TRBV12-4 to TRBJ2-1, with D perhaps TRBD1 (5 bases). This CDR3 comprises 15 residues. The CDR3 DNA reads TGTGGCAGCAGTCCCCGACAGTTCTCCTACAATGAGCAGTTCTTC. Translated, it gives CGSSPRQFSYNEQFF.

This clonotype occurred a few times. The chain has TRBV4-2 and TRBJ2-3, with D perhaps TRBD1 or TRBD2 (5 bases each). Between the trimmed V and J ends, which lost 1 base and 3 bases, there was a span of 17 bases. The CDR3 is 17 residues long. Germline-derived CDR1 and CDR2 are LGHNA and YNFKEQ. The CDR3: CASSQVWGSGRTDTQYF. CDR3 sequence (DNA): TGTGCCAGCAGCCAAGTGTGGGGGAGTGGAAGAACAGATACGCAGTATTTT.

This clonotype has only a few counts. The V and J genes are TRBV5-1 and TRBJ2-2; 7 positions agree with TRBD2. This CDR3 is built from 13 residues. V shed 4 bases and J 7 bases; nucleotides not matched to a gene: 4. Per the germline V gene, CDR1 is SGHRS and CDR2 is YFSETQ. The CDR3 spells CASSPTSFGELFF. In DNA form, the CDR3 reads TGCGCCAGCAGCCCGACTAGCTTCGGGGAGCTGTTTTTT.

This clonotype was counted between two and nine times. The rearrangement joins TRBV20-1 to TRBJ2-1; the match to TRBD2 covers 9 bases. The length of the CDR3 is 17 residues. The J segment lost 3 bases and the V segment lost 4 bases, leaving 13 bases of the junction unmatched. Per the germline V gene, CDR1 is DFQATT and CDR2 is SNEGSKA (reference sequence). CDR3 loop: CSATGLEAGGLYNEQFF. The CDR3 bases are TGCAGTGCTACCGGACTAGAGGCGGGAGGGCTCTACAATGAGCAGTTCTTC.

This clonotype was seen a few times. The chain has TRBV7-9 and TRBJ2-7, with TRBD2 matching over 10 bases. The CDR3 is 17 residues long. J lost 2 bases, V lost 5 bases, and 12 bases had no gene match. The V gene's germline CDR1 is SEHNR and CDR2 FQNEAQ (reference sequence). This chain's CDR3 is CASSPRLRTSGTYEQYF. The CDR3 DNA follows: TGTGCCAGCAGCCCCCGGCTTCGGACTAGCGGAACCTACGAGCAGTACTTC.

In this sample, this clonotype turned up a few times. The rearrangement uses TRBV7-2 and TRBJ2-1; D unresolved. CDR3 length: 14 amino acids. Trimming removed 7 bases at V and 5 bases at J, with 15 bases between. Per germline, CDR1 SGHTA and CDR2 FQGNSA. CDR3 coding DNA: TGTGCCAGCAATAAATTTACAGAAAACAATGAGCAGTTCTTC. It is translated as CASNKFTENNEQFF.

As concerns this clonotype: Being one base from a much bigger clone, this may be a read error. The rearrangement links TRBV9 to TRBJ2-3; 11 bases are a match to TRBD2. The germline gives CDR1 SGDLS, CDR2 YYNGEE. CDR3 size: 15 residues. The CDR3 DNA is TGTGCCAGCGGCGTAGAACTAGCGGGAGTTGATACGCAGTATTTT. Residues: CASGVELAGVDTQYF.